The rows below give T cell receptor beta chains drawn from one sample of a study of graft-versus-host responses after intestinal transplantation. Sequencing was performed with immunoSEQ multiplex PCR; in TCRdb, only in-frame clones are kept and a portion is missing. The sample has under 45,000 clones; 80% to 95% are singletons. Sequenced here: PBMCs, sampled around 730 days after intestinal transplantation. These receptors were obtained from a human patient who received an intestinal transplant, so some T cells may come from the graft donor. The CDR3 runs from the conserved cysteine through the conserved F or W. Each record gives: J gene, clone size, V gene, D gene, CDR3 DNA, CDR3 protein. The D gene is left open where the match is weak. Size tells how often a clone was seen (once, few, many) or the class of an expanded clone, and some rows leave it out.

J: TRBJ2-5; size: .; V: TRBV5-5; D: .; DNA: TGTGCCAGCAGCTTGGCCGGCTCCCAAGAGACCCAGTACTTC; CDR3: CASSLAGSQETQYF
J: TRBJ2-1; size: .; V: TRBV10-3; D: TRBD2; DNA: TGTGCCATCAGGGCTAGCGGGAGCGGGGATGAGCAGTTCTTC; CDR3: CAIRASGSGDEQFF
J: TRBJ2-1; size: once; V: TRBV4-2; D: .; DNA: TGTGCCAGCAGCCAAGACCGACACAATGGGCAGTTCTTC; CDR3: CASSQDRHNGQFF
J: TRBJ2-1; size: .; V: TRBV4-1; D: TRBD1; DNA: TGCGCCAGCAGCCAAGATGGGCAGGGGGATCTCTATGAGCAGTTCTTC; CDR3: CASSQDGQGDLYEQFF
J: TRBJ2-5; size: .; V: TRBV10-2; D: .; DNA: TGCGCCAGCCGGGACCAACAAGAGACCCAGTACTTC; CDR3: CASRDQQETQYF
J: TRBJ1-5; size: .; V: TRBV15; D: .; DNA: TGTGCCACCAGCAGAGATCGTAAGAGACACAATCAGCCCCAGCATTTT; CDR3: CATSRDRKRHNQPQHF
J: TRBJ1-6; size: .; V: TRBV2; D: .; DNA: TGTGCCAGCAGTGAACGGACCTATAATTCACCCCTCCACTTT; CDR3: CASSERTYNSPLHF
J: TRBJ2-3; size: .; V: TRBV7-6; D: TRBD2; DNA: TGTGCCAGCAGCTTAGTCCCTTTAGCGGGAGACTCAGATACGCAGTATTTT; CDR3: CASSLVPLAGDSDTQYF
J: TRBJ2-7; size: .; V: TRBV29-1; D: .; DNA: TGCAGCGTTCTAGGGGGAAGGTTGGCTGACGAGCAGTACTTC; CDR3: CSVLGGRLADEQYF
J: TRBJ1-5; size: .; V: TRBV5-5; D: TRBD1; DNA: TGTGCCAGCAGCAGAGCAGGGGGCGCGGGACAGCCCCAGCATTTT; CDR3: CASSRAGGAGQPQHF
J: TRBJ2-5; size: .; V: TRBV11-2; D: .; DNA: TGTGCCAGCAGCTTAGCCCTCCGGGCGGGGGCCGAAGAGACCCAGTACTTC; CDR3: CASSLALRAGAEETQYF
J: TRBJ1-5; size: .; V: TRBV4-1; D: TRBD1; DNA: TGCGCCAGCAGCCAAGATGGGGGGACAGGGCAGAATCAGCCCCAGCATTTT; CDR3: CASSQDGGTGQNQPQHF
J: TRBJ1-2; size: .; V: TRBV13; D: .; DNA: TGCGCCAGCAGCCATAGCGGGGTGAACTATGGCTACACCTTC; CDR3: CASSHSGVNYGYTF
J: TRBJ2-7; size: .; V: TRBV19; D: .; DNA: TGTGCCAGTAGTACCACTCCCTCCTACGAGCAGTACTTC; CDR3: CASSTTPSYEQYF
J: TRBJ2-1; size: .; V: TRBV14; D: .; DNA: TGTGCCAGCAGCCCTTATATCTACAATGAGCAGTTCTTC; CDR3: CASSPYIYNEQFF
J: TRBJ1-2; size: .; V: TRBV28; D: TRBD1; DNA: TGTGCCAGCAGTCCCGCCGGGACAGGCAACTATGGCTACACCTTC; CDR3: CASSPAGTGNYGYTF
J: TRBJ2-3; size: .; V: TRBV6-5; D: .; DNA: TGTGCCAGCAGCAGGATTGGTAAGACCACAGATACGCAGTATTTT; CDR3: CASSRIGKTTDTQYF
J: TRBJ1-5; size: .; V: TRBV6-5; D: .; DNA: TGTGCCAGCAGATGGGACAGCAATCAGCCCCAGCATTTT; CDR3: CASRWDSNQPQHF
J: TRBJ1-6; size: .; V: TRBV28; D: .; DNA: TGTGCCAGCAGTTCCTCAGCCACGAGCTCCTATAATTCACCCCTCCACTTT; CDR3: CASSSSATSSYNSPLHF
J: TRBJ1-5; size: .; V: TRBV27; D: .; DNA: TGTGCCAGCAGTTTAAGAAGGGGCGAAGGTCAGCCCCAGCATTTT; CDR3: CASSLRRGEGQPQHF
J: TRBJ2-7; size: .; V: TRBV7-6; D: TRBD1; DNA: TGTGCCAGCAGCTCGCCGGGACAGAGTCCTTACGAGCAGTACTTC; CDR3: CASSSPGQSPYEQYF
J: TRBJ1-6; size: few; V: TRBV10-3; D: .; DNA: TGTGCCATCAGTGAGGCCAGGGAGAATTCACCCCTCCACTTT; CDR3: CAISEARENSPLHF
J: TRBJ1-3; size: .; V: TRBV4-1; D: .; DNA: TGCGCCAGCAGCCAAGAGGGGTCTGGAAACACCATATATTTT; CDR3: CASSQEGSGNTIYF
J: TRBJ1-6; size: .; V: TRBV14; D: .; DNA: TGTGCCAGCAGCGGGGGCAGGAATTCACCCCTCCACTTT; CDR3: CASSGGRNSPLHF
J: TRBJ1-1; size: .; V: TRBV7-8; D: .; DNA: TGTGCCAGCAGCTTAACGCAACTTACTGAAGCTTTCTTT; CDR3: CASSLTQLTEAFF
J: TRBJ1-4; size: .; V: TRBV4-1; D: .; DNA: TGCGCCAGCAGCCAAGAGGGGGGTCTTACCTTTGAAAAACTGTTTTTT; CDR3: CASSQEGGLTFEKLFF
J: TRBJ1-1; size: .; V: TRBV9; D: .; DNA: TGTGCCAGCAGCGTAGTGGGACCGGCGAACACTGAAGCTTTCTTT; CDR3: CASSVVGPANTEAFF
J: TRBJ2-2; size: .; V: TRBV6-4; D: TRBD1; DNA: TGTGCCAGCAGCCCGGGACAGGGCCTCACCGGGGAGCTGTTTTTT; CDR3: CASSPGQGLTGELFF
J: TRBJ2-7; size: .; V: TRBV12-5; D: .; DNA: TGTGCTAGTGGCACAGGGACATACAGCTACGAGCAGTACTTC; CDR3: CASGTGTYSYEQYF
J: TRBJ2-7; size: .; V: TRBV29-1; D: TRBD1; DNA: TGCAGTCTCCGGGACAGGACCACCTACGAGCAGTACTTC; CDR3: CSLRDRTTYEQYF
J: TRBJ2-7; size: .; V: TRBV2; D: .; DNA: TGTGCCAGCGGCCGCGTCCAGGACTACGAGCAGTACTTC; CDR3: CASGRVQDYEQYF
J: TRBJ1-5; size: .; V: TRBV27; D: .; DNA: TGTGCCAGCAGGGGCCGGGGGGGACTAACCAATCAGCCCCAGCATTTT; CDR3: CASRGRGGLTNQPQHF
J: TRBJ2-1; size: .; V: TRBV6-5; D: .; DNA: TGTGCCAGCAGTTATAGTGCTACCCCTTACAATGAGCAGTTCTTC; CDR3: CASSYSATPYNEQFF
J: TRBJ2-1; size: .; V: TRBV5-1; D: .; DNA: TGCGCCAGCAGCTTGGCCAGCGGGACATACAATGAGCAGTTCTTC; CDR3: CASSLASGTYNEQFF
J: TRBJ2-5; size: .; V: TRBV27; D: .; DNA: TGTGCCAGCAGTTCCCAGGGACAAGAGACCCAGTACTTC; CDR3: CASSSQGQETQYF
J: TRBJ1-2; size: .; V: TRBV5-5; D: .; DNA: TGTGCCAGCAGCTTGTACCGTTTCTACACCTTC; CDR3: CASSLYRFYTF
J: TRBJ2-5; size: once; V: TRBV5-1; D: .; DNA: TGCGCCAGCAGCTTGGCATACCCGAATCAAGAGACCCAGTACTTC; CDR3: CASSLAYPNQETQYF
J: TRBJ2-1; size: .; V: TRBV2; D: TRBD2; DNA: TGTGCCGGCTCGTTAGCGGGGAGCTACTACAATGAGCAGTTCTTC; CDR3: CAGSLAGSYYNEQFF
J: TRBJ2-1; size: .; V: TRBV29-1; D: .; DNA: TGCACCGCGTTCACCACCTACAATGAGCAGTTCTTC; CDR3: CTAFTTYNEQFF
J: TRBJ2-1; size: once; V: TRBV4-1; D: .; DNA: TGCGCCAGCACCCACAGGGAATACATGACGACTAATGAGCAGTTCTTC; CDR3: CASTHREYMTTNEQFF
J: TRBJ1-2; size: .; V: TRBV5-1; D: .; DNA: TGCGCCAGCAGCCAGCCGGACAGCCCCTATGGCTACACCTTC; CDR3: CASSQPDSPYGYTF
J: TRBJ2-2; size: .; V: TRBV5-1; D: TRBD2; DNA: TGCGCCAGCAGCCCCCGGACTAGCGTGGCCGGGGAGCTGTTTTTT; CDR3: CASSPRTSVAGELFF
J: TRBJ2-7; size: .; V: TRBV6-1; D: .; DNA: TGTGCCAGCAGTGTTGGCGAGCAGTACTTC; CDR3: CASSVGEQYF
J: TRBJ2-3; size: .; V: TRBV7-6; D: TRBD2; DNA: TGTGCCAGCAGCTTAGGCGGACTAGCGACAGATACGCAGTATTTT; CDR3: CASSLGGLATDTQYF
J: TRBJ2-7; size: few; V: TRBV10-3; D: TRBD1; DNA: TGTGCCATCAGTGGCGACAGGGAGAAGTACTTC; CDR3: CAISGDREKYF
J: TRBJ1-3; size: .; V: TRBV7-2; D: .; DNA: TGTGCCAGCAGGGGGGGATTCGTTAAAAGCTCTGGAAACACCATATATTTT; CDR3: CASRGGFVKSSGNTIYF
J: TRBJ2-1; size: .; V: TRBV4-1; D: TRBD2; DNA: TGCGCCAGCAGCCAAGAACCCGGACTAGCTGAGCAGTTCTTC; CDR3: CASSQEPGLAEQFF
J: TRBJ2-5; size: .; V: TRBV5-1; D: TRBD1; DNA: TGCGCCAGCAGCTTAGGACAGGAAGAGACCCAGTACTTC; CDR3: CASSLGQEETQYF
J: TRBJ2-1; size: .; V: TRBV6-1; D: .; DNA: TGTGCCAGCAGTGAATCGACAGGCTTTACCTACAATGAGCAGTTCTTC; CDR3: CASSESTGFTYNEQFF
J: TRBJ1-2; size: .; V: TRBV6-1; D: TRBD1; DNA: TGTGCCAGCAGCCCCGGGACAGTCCTCTATGGCTACACCTTC; CDR3: CASSPGTVLYGYTF
J: TRBJ2-7; size: .; V: TRBV5-1; D: TRBD2; DNA: TGCGCCAGCAGCTTAACTAGCGGGGGAAAGTACGAGCAGTACTTC; CDR3: CASSLTSGGKYEQYF
J: TRBJ1-2; size: .; V: TRBV12-5; D: .; DNA: TGTGCTAGTGGCTCCGCTGGTGGACAGCGATATGGCTACACCTTC; CDR3: CASGSAGGQRYGYTF
J: TRBJ2-5; size: .; V: TRBV7-3; D: TRBD2; DNA: TGTGCCAGCAGCTCCGGACTAGCGGGAGAACAAGAGACCCAGTACTTC; CDR3: CASSSGLAGEQETQYF